This entry concerns a single TCR beta chain. What it binds is unknown. The data belong to a study of cytomegalovirus exposure and HLA in healthy donors. Study-wide background: Ancestry clustering placed roughly 86% of several hundred genotyped donors in the Caucasian-associated cluster.

The CDR3 runs 12 residues. The ends were cut back, 3 bases at V and 8 bases at J, with 7 bases in the middle. CDR1 LNHDA and CDR2 SQIVND come from the germline V gene (reference sequence). Study observations and caveats: Many donors shared some public TCRs, even though most TCR sequences were rare. Relative to the approximately 660-donor mean, N-insertions were reportedly fewer in an Asian-associated ancestry cluster in a later analysis. Specificity of a few CMV-associated chains for CMV antigens was verified in vitro.

The PCR made use of 60 Vbeta and 13 Jbeta primers. Generated by immunoSEQ multiplex PCR, the TCRdb table keeps only in-frame clones and is missing some. The sample includes approximately 93,000 clones, 55% to 70% seen only once; the top ten take about 6.3%. The sequencing input was PBMCs. This rearrangement joins TRBV19 to TRBJ1-4, with D uncertain. The source is a boy between 10 and 17 years old in good health and CMV-seropositive. In DNA form, the CDR3 reads TGTGCCAGTAGTATTCGAGGGGAAAAACTGTTTTTT. Protein sequence: CASSIRGEKLFF.